What follows is one T cell receptor (beta chain) and its context. Antigen: not known. The sequencing template was cDNA reverse transcribed from extracted RNA. The repertoire was sequenced with immunoSEQ multiplex PCR; TCRdb's copy has only in-frame clones and lacks some. This table has 95,000 to 110,000 clones, around 83% appearing once. As for treatment: oral pan-JAK inhibitor, 5-10 mg twice daily. The investigators collected lesional scalp punch biopsies and peripheral blood from alopecia areata patients. The record originates from a study of CD8+ T cells in alopecia areata. Overall study: Administration of oral tofacitinib to treated patients was at 5 to 10 mg twice daily.

Study outcomes and limitations: Both scalp clonality and the expanded CD8+ clones among the top 100 showed a significant decrease with tofacitinib.

V was pared by 4 bases and J by 0 bases, with 16 bases between. Germline lookup yields CDR1 SGHKS and CDR2 YYEKEE (reference sequence). This CDR3 region has 16 residues. The chain combines TRBV5-5 with TRBJ1-1; TRBD1 is a possible D gene (6 bases). The source material was CD8+ T cells sorted from blood, sampled at week 24, from a patient treated with tofacitinib. The clonotype was recovered from a human donor with alopecia areata. CDR3 sequence reads: CASSGRDTALNTEAFF. CDR3 bases: TGTGCCAGCAGCGGTCGGGACACGGCTTTGAACACTGAAGCTTTCTTT. The full variable domain, with the rest looked up from reference TRBV5-5 and TRBJ1-1, is DAGVTQSPTHLIKTRGQQVTLRCSPISGHKSVSWYQQVLGQGPQFIFQYYEKEERGRGNFPDRFSARQFPNYSSELNVNALLLGDSALYLCASSGRDTALNTEAFFGQGTRLTVV.